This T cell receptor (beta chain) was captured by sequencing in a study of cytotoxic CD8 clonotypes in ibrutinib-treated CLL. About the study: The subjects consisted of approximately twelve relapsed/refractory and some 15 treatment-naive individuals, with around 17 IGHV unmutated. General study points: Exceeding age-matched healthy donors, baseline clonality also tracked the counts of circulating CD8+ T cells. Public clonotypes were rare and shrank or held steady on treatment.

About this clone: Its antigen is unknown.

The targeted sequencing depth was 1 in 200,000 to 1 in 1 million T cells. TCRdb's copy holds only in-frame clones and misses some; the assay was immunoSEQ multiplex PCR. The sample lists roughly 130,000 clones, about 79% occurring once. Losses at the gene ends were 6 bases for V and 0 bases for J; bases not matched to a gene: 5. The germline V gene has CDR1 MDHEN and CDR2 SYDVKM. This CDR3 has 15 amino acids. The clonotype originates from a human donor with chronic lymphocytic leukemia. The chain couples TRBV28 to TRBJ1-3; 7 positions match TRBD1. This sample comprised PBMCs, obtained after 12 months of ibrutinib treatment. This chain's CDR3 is CASRPGTDSGNTIYF. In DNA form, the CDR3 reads TGTGCCAGCAGACCAGGGACAGACTCTGGAAACACCATATATTTT. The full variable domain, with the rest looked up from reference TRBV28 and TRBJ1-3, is DVKVTQSSRYLVKRTGEKVFLECVQDMDHENMFWYRQDPGLGLRLIYFSYDVKMKEKGDIPEGYSVSREKKERFSLILESASTNQTSMYLCASRPGTDSGNTIYFGEGSWLTVV.